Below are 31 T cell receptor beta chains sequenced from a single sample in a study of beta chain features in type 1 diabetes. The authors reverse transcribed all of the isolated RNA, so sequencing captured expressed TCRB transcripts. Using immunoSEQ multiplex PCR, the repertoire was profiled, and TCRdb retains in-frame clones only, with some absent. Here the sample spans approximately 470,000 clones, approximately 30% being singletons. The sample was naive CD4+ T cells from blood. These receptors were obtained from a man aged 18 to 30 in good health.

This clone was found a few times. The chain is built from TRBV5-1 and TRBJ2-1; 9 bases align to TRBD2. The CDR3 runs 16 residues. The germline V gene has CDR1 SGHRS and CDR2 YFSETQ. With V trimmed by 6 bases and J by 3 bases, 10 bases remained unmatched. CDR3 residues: CASTPNAGGGYNEQFF. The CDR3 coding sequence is TGCGCCAGCACCCCTAATGCGGGAGGGGGCTACAATGAGCAGTTCTTC. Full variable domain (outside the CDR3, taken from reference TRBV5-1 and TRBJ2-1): KAGVTQTPRYLIKTRGQQVTLSCSPISGHRSVSWYQQTPGQGLQFLFEYFSETQRNKGNFPGRFSGRQFSNSRSEMNVSTLELGDSALYLCASTPNAGGGYNEQFFGPGTRLTVL.

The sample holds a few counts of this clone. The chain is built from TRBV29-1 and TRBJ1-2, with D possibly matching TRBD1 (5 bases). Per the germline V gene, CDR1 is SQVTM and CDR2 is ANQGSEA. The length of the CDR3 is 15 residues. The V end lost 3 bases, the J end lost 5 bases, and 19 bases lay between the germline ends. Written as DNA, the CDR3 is TGCAGCGTTGAGGTAGTAGGGGAGTTTGGGTATGGCTACACCTTC. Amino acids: CSVEVVGEFGYGYTF.

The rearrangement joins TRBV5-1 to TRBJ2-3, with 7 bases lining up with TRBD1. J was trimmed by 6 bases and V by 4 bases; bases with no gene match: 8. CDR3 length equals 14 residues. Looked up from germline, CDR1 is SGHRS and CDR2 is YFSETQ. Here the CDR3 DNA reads TGCGCCAGCAGCGGGGACAGTGGGTCGGATACGCAGTATTTT. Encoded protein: CASSGDSGSDTQYF.

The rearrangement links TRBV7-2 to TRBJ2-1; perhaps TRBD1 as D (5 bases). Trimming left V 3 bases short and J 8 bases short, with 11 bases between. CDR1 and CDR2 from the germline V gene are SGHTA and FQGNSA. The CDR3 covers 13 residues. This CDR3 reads CASSFTPRDEQFF. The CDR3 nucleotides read TGTGCCAGCAGCTTCACCCCCAGGGATGAGCAGTTCTTC.

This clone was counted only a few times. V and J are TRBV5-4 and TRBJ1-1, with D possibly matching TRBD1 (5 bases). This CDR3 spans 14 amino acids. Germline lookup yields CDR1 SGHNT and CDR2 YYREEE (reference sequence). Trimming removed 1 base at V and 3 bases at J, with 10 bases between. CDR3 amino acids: CASSLSGQDTEAFF. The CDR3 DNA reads TGTGCCAGCAGCTTGTCAGGACAAGACACTGAAGCTTTCTTT.

In nucleotides, the CDR3 is TGCGCCAGCAGCGATAATCACAAGAGGGGGAACACTGAAGCTTTCTTT. Encoded protein: CASSDNHKRGNTEAFF. This rearrangement joins TRBV4-1 to TRBJ1-1; D is perhaps TRBD1 (5 bases). In germline, CDR1 is MGHRA, CDR2 YSYEKL. Between the trimmed V and J ends, which lost 5 bases and 1 base, there was a span of 17 bases. The CDR3 sequence is 16 residues long.

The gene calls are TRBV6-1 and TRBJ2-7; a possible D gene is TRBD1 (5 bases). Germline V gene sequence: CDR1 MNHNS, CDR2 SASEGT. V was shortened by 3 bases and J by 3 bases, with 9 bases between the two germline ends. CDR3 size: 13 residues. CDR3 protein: CASSDFQGYEQYF. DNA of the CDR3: TGTGCCAGCAGTGATTTCCAGGGCTACGAGCAGTACTTC.

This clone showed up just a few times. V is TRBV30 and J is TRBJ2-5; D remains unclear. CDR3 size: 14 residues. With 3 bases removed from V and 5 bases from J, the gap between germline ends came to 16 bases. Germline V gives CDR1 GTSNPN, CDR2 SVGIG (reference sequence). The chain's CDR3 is CAWSTRRVTETQYF. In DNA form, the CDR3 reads TGTGCCTGGAGCACACGCCGGGTCACGGAGACCCAGTACTTC.

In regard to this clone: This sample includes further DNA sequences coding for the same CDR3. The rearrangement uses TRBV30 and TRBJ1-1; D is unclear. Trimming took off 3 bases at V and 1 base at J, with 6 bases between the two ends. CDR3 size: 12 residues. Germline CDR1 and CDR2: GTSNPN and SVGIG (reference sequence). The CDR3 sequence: CAWREGNTEAFF. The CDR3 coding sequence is TGTGCCTGGAGGGAAGGGAACACTGAAGCTTTCTTT.

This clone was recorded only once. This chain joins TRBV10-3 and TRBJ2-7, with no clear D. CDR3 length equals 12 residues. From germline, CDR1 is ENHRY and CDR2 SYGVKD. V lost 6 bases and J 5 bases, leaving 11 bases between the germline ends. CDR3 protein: CAIRGSGDEQYF. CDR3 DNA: TGTGCCATCAGGGGGTCTGGGGACGAGCAGTACTTC.

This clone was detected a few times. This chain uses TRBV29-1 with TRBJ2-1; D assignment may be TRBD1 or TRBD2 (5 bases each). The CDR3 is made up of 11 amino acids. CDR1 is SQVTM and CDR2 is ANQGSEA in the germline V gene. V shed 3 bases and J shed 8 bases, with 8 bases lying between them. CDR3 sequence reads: CSVERGDEQFF. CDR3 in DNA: TGCAGCGTTGAGAGGGGCGATGAGCAGTTCTTC.

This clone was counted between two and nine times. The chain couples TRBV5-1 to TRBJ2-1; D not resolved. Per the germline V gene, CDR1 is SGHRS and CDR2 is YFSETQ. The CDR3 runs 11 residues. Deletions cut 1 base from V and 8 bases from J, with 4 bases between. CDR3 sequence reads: CASSLIDEQFF. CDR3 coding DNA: TGCGCCAGCAGCTTGATCGATGAGCAGTTCTTC.

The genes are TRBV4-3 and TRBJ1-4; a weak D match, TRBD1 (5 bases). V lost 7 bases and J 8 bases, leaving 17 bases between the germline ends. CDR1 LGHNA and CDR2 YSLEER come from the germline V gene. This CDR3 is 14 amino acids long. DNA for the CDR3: TGCGCCAGCACGAGGAGCAGGGTAGAGGAAAAACTGTTTTTT. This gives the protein CASTRSRVEEKLFF.

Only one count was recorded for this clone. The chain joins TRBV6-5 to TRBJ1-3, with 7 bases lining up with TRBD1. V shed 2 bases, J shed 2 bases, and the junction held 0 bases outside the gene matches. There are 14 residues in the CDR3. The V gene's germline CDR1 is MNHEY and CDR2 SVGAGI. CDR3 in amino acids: CASSYDRAGNTIYF. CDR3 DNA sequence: TGTGCCAGCAGTTACGACAGGGCTGGAAACACCATATATTTT.

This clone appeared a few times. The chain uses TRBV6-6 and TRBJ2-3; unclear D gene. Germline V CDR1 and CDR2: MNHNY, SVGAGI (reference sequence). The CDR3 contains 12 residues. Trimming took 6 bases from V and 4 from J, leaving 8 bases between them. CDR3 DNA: TGTGCCAGCAGCCACTGGGCAGATACGCAGTATTTT. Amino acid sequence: CASSHWADTQYF.

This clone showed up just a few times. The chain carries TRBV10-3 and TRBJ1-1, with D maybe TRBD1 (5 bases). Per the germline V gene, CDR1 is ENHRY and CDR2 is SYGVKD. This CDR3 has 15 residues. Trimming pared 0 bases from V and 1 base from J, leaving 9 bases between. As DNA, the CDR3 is TGTGCCATCAGTGAGTCCCCAGGGACGAACACTGAAGCTTTCTTT. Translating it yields CAISESPGTNTEAFF.

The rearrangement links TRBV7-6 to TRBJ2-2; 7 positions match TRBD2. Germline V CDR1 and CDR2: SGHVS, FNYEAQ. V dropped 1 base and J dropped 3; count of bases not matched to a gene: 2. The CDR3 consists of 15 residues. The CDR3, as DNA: TGTGCCAGCAGCTTAGGTAGCGGGTACACCGGGGAGCTGTTTTTT. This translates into CASSLGSGYTGELFF.

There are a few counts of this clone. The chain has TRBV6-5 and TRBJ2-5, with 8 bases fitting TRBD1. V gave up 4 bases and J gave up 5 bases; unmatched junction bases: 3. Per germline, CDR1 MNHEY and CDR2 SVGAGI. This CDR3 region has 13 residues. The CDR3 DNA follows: TGTGCCAGCAGTTCTCCAGGGGGCGAGACCCAGTACTTC. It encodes CASSSPGGETQYF.

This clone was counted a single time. In DNA, the CDR3 is TGTGCCAGCAGACGTCCGGGACAGGGGGCAAAAGAGACCCAGTACTTC. This translates into CASRRPGQGAKETQYF. The V and J genes are TRBV11-2 and TRBJ2-5, with TRBD1 matching over 12 bases. J gave up 3 bases and V 6 bases, and 8 bases lay outside the gene matches. Germline CDR1 and CDR2: SGHAT and FQNNGV. This CDR3 comprises 16 residues.

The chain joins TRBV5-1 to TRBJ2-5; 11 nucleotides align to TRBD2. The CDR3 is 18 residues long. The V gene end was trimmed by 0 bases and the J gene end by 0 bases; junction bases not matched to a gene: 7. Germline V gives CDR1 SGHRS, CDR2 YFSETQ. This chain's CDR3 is CASSLGLTSGSYQETQYF. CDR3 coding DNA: TGCGCCAGCAGCTTGGGGCTCACTAGCGGGAGTTACCAAGAGACCCAGTACTTC.

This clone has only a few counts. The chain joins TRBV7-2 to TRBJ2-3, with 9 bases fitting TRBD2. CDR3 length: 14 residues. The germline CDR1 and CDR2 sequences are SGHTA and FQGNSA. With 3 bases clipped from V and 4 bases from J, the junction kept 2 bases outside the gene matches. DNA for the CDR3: TGTGCCAGCAGCTTTGCGGGAGGGGCAGATACGCAGTATTTT. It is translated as CASSFAGGADTQYF.

The CDR3 DNA reads as TGCGCCAGCAGCCAAGATTGGAGGACAGATACGCAGTATTTT. Protein product: CASSQDWRTDTQYF. V gene TRBV4-3 combines with J gene TRBJ2-3, with D perhaps TRBD2 (5 bases). This CDR3 is 14 amino acids long. The germline V gene encodes CDR1 LGHNA and CDR2 YSLEER. Trimming cost V 0 bases and J 3 bases, with 7 bases left between them.

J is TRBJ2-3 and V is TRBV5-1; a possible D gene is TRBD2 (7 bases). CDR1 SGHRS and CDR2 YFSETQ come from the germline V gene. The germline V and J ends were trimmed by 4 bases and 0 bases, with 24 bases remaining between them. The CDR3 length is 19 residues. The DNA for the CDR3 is TGCGCCAGCAGCCGTGATGGACAGCGGGGTCCTTCTAGCACAGATACGCAGTATTTT. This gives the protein CASSRDGQRGPSSTDTQYF. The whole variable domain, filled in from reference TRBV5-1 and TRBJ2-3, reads KAGVTQTPRYLIKTRGQQVTLSCSPISGHRSVSWYQQTPGQGLQFLFEYFSETQRNKGNFPGRFSGRQFSNSRSEMNVSTLELGDSALYLCASSRDGQRGPSSTDTQYFGPGTRLTVL.

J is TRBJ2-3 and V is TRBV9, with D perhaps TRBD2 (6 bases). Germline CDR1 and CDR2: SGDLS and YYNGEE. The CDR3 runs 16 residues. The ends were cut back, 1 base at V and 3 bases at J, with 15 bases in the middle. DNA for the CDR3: TGTGCCAGCAGCGTAACTCAAACTAGCAGAACAGATACGCAGTATTTT. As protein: CASSVTQTSRTDTQYF.

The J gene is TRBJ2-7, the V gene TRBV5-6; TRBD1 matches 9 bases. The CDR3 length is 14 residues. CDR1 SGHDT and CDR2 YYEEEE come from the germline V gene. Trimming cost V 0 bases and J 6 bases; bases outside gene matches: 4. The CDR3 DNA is TGTGCCAGCAGCTTGGAGAACAGGGGGCGCGAGCAGTACTTC. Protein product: CASSLENRGREQYF.

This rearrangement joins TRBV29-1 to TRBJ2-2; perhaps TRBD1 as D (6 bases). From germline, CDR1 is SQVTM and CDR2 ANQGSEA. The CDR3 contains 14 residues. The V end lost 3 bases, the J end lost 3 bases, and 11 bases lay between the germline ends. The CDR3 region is CSVDSGVDTGELFF. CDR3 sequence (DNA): TGCAGCGTTGATTCAGGGGTGGACACCGGGGAGCTGTTTTTT.

For the CDR3, the DNA is TGTGCCACGGTCCTGGGCACAAACTACGAGCAGTACTTC. Its translation: CATVLGTNYEQYF. This chain connects TRBV10-3 to TRBJ2-7; unclear D gene. The CDR3 is made up of 13 amino acids. Germline V gives CDR1 ENHRY, CDR2 SYGVKD. V was cut by 10 bases and J by 3 bases, with 16 bases left in between.

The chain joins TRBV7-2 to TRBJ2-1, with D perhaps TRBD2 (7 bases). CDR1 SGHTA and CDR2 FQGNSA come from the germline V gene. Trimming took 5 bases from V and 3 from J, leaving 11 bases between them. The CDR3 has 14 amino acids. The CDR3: CASSVGGVYNEQFF. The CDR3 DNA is TGTGCCAGCAGCGTAGGGGGGGTCTACAATGAGCAGTTCTTC. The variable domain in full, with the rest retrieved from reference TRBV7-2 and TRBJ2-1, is GAGVSQSPSNKVTEKGKDVELRCDPISGHTALYWYRQSLGQGLEFLIYFQGNSAPDKSGLPSDRFSAERTGGSVSTLTIQRTQQEDSAVYLCASSVGGVYNEQFFGPGTRLTVL.

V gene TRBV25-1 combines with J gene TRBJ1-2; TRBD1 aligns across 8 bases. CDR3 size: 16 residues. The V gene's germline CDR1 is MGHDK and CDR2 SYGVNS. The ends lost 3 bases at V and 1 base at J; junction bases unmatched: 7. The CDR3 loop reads CASSDPRTGNNYGYTF. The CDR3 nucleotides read TGTGCCAGCAGTGACCCCCGGACAGGGAATAACTATGGCTACACCTTC.

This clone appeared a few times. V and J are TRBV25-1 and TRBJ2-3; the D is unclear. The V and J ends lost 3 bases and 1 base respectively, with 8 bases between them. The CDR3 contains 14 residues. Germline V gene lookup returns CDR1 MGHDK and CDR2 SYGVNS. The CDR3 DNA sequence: TGTGCCAGCAGTGAGGTTGCCCGCACAGATACGCAGTATTTT. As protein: CASSEVARTDTQYF.

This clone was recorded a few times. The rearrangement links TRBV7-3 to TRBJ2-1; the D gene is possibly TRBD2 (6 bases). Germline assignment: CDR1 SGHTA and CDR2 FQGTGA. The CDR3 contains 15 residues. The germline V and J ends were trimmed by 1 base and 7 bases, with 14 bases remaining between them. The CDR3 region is CASSLISGRSNEQFF. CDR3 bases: TGTGCCAGCAGCTTAATCTCAGGGAGGAGTAATGAGCAGTTCTTC. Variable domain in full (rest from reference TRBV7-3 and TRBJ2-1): GAGVSQTPSNKVTEKGKYVELRCDPISGHTALYWYRQSLGQGPEFLIYFQGTGAADDSGLPNDRFFAVRPEGSVSTLKIQRTERGDSAVYLCASSLISGRSNEQFFGPGTRLTVL.